The clone carrying this TCR beta chain occurred many times. Antigen: not known. It was the library that attached unique molecular identifiers to individual cDNA molecules. TCRdb reprocessed the 5' RACE reads with MiXCR, giving one entry per CDR3 protein. This repertoire shows tens of thousands of distinct CDR3 sequences, 7.7% found once; its top ten account for roughly 2.4%. This record belongs to a study of human T cells and chemical hapten exposure. Trimming cost V 2 bases and J 1 base, with 12 bases left between them. CDR3 length: 15 amino acids. Germline V CDR1 and CDR2: SSHAT, FNYEAQ (reference sequence). Regarding the study as a whole: The number of TCRs over 1 in 1000 frequency stayed unchanged after DPC.

The total RNA was obtained from whole blood that was not fractionated. The clonotype was recovered from a male donor in good health. The chain combines TRBV7-7 with TRBJ2-7; D perhaps matches TRBD1 (5 bases). For the CDR3, the DNA is TGTGCCAGCAGCTTAAACCAGGGCACTTCCTACGAGCAGTACTTC. Translating it yields CASSLNQGTSYEQYF.